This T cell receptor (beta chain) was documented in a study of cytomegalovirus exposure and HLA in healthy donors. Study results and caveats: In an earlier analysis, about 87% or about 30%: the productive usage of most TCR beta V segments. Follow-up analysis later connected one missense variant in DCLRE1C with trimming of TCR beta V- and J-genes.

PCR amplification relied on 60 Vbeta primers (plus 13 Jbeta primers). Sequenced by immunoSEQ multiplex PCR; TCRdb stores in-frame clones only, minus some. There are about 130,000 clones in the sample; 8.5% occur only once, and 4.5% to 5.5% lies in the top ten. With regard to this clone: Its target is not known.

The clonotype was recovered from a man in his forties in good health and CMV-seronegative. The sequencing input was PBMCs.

The CDR3 nucleotides read TGTGCCAGCAGCCCCGGGACAGGGTCCCAAGAGACCCAGTACTTC. It yields the protein CASSPGTGSQETQYF. The chain has TRBV11-3 and TRBJ2-5, with TRBD1 matching over 9 bases. In germline, CDR1 is SGHNT, CDR2 YENEEA. V lost 5 bases to trimming and J lost 1 base; unmatched junction nucleotides: 5. CDR3 length equals 15 residues.